Listed below are T cell receptor beta chains from one sample, sequenced in a study of tissue T cells after allogeneic stem cell transplantation. Measured with immunoSEQ multiplex PCR; TCRdb has only the in-frame clones, and not every one. The data show under 4,500 clones, around 66% seen once. The specimen was left colon tissue, collected at autopsy. All receptors derive from a male donor older than 55 with lung cancer. CDR3s include the opening cysteine and the closing phenylalanine or tryptophan. Each record gives: CDR3 protein, J gene, V gene, CDR3 length.

CDR3aa: CASSPPSSYEQYF
j_gene: TRBJ2-7
v_gene: TRBV18
len: 13

CDR3aa: CASSIPGSGTIYF
j_gene: TRBJ1-3
v_gene: TRBV27
len: 13

CDR3aa: CASSPSGRGYEQFF
j_gene: TRBJ2-1
v_gene: TRBV2
len: 14

CDR3aa: CASTHGRGYEQYF
j_gene: TRBJ2-7
v_gene: TRBV12-3/TRBV12-4
len: 13

CDR3aa: CASSFGQGVRYTF
j_gene: TRBJ1-2
v_gene: TRBV12-3/TRBV12-4
len: 13

CDR3aa: CASSLVGEAFF
j_gene: TRBJ1-1
v_gene: TRBV7-9
len: 11

CDR3aa: CASSLGYEAFF
j_gene: TRBJ1-1
v_gene: TRBV5-6
len: 11

CDR3aa: CASSLAGGAGGYGYTF
j_gene: TRBJ1-2
v_gene: TRBV5-1
len: 16

CDR3aa: CASNSPLHF
j_gene: TRBJ1-6
v_gene: TRBV12-3/TRBV12-4
len: 9

CDR3aa: CASSPQGRDIQYF
j_gene: TRBJ2-4
v_gene: TRBV6-6
len: 13

CDR3aa: CASSEMVSPLHF
j_gene: TRBJ1-6
v_gene: TRBV7-9
len: 12